The 22 T cell receptor beta chains given below trace back to one sample, sequenced in a study of blood T cell repertoires in COVID-19. TCRdb keeps only in-frame clones here, not all; method: immunoSEQ multiplex PCR. Of 95,000 to 100,000 clones listed, about 90% are singletons. The sequenced material came from peripheral blood. These receptors were collected from a man aged 45-65 years with acute or convalescent COVID-19.

This clone was observed a single time. The chain uses TRBV18 and TRBJ2-7, with 9 bases that match TRBD1. From germline, CDR1 is KGHSH and CDR2 LQKENI. There are 15 residues in the CDR3. Trimming at V came to 1 base and at J to 4 bases, leaving 5 bases not matched to a gene. CDR3 loop: CASSPLQDRGYEQYF. The CDR3, as DNA: TGTGCCAGCTCACCACTACAGGACAGGGGATACGAGCAGTACTTC.

This chain links TRBV14 with TRBJ1-1; D is unresolved. Germline lookup yields CDR1 SGHDN and CDR2 FVKESK. This CDR3 has 13 amino acids. Trimming left V 4 bases short and J 1 base short, with 7 bases between. The CDR3 protein is CASSLNWNTEAFF. In DNA form, the CDR3 reads TGTGCCAGCAGCCTTAATTGGAACACTGAAGCTTTCTTT.

The gene calls are TRBV6-6 and TRBJ1-3; TRBD1 is a possible D gene (5 bases). In germline, CDR1 is MNHNY, CDR2 SVGAGI (reference sequence). The V end was cut by 7 bases, the J end by 1 base, with 11 bases between. The CDR3 runs to 14 residues. In DNA form, the CDR3 reads TGTGCCAGCATCTCCGGGGGGTCTGGAAACACCATATATTTT. Amino acid sequence: CASISGGSGNTIYF.

The chain carries TRBV6-6 and TRBJ2-7; 7 nucleotides match TRBD1. The CDR3 contains 14 residues. Unmatched junction bases numbered 8, after V lost 6 bases and J lost 3 bases. The germline V gene encodes CDR1 MNHNY and CDR2 SVGAGI (reference sequence). The CDR3 DNA reads as TGTGCCAGCAGCCGACAGGGTTTCGGCTACGAGCAGTACTTC. Translation: CASSRQGFGYEQYF.

V usage is TRBV19 and J usage is TRBJ2-2; D perhaps matches TRBD1 (6 bases). Trimming stripped 3 bases from V and 1 base from J, with 12 bases between. CDR3 length equals 16 residues. The germline V gene has CDR1 LNHDA and CDR2 SQIVND (reference sequence). In nucleotides, the CDR3 is TGTGCCAGTAGTATCCGACTGACAGGGAACACCGGGGAGCTGTTTTTT. It is translated as CASSIRLTGNTGELFF.

V and J are TRBV5-5 and TRBJ2-7, with D possibly TRBD2 on 5 matching bases. The ends were cut back, 2 bases at V and 3 bases at J, with 15 bases in the middle. The CDR3 is 15 amino acids. Germline CDR1 and CDR2: SGHKS and YYEKEE (reference sequence). This CDR3 reads CASSFGPEEFYEQYF. DNA for the CDR3: TGTGCCAGCAGCTTCGGACCGGAGGAATTCTACGAGCAGTACTTC.

The V gene is TRBV7-9, the J gene TRBJ1-4, with D hard to call. Germline values: CDR1 SEHNR, CDR2 FQNEAQ (reference sequence). The CDR3 runs to 16 residues. Trimming stripped 3 bases from V and 2 bases from J, with 13 bases between. The CDR3 region has the DNA TGTGCCAGCAGCTTCCCCTCTCAGGTCACTAATGAAAAACTGTTTTTT. It is translated as CASSFPSQVTNEKLFF.

The chain links TRBV3-1 (or the pseudogene TRBV3-2) to TRBJ2-7, with 8 bases identical to TRBD1. This CDR3 has 15 residues. The J segment lost 3 bases and the V segment lost 6 bases, leaving 10 bases of the junction unmatched. Germline lookup yields CDR1 LGHDT and CDR2 YNNKEL (reference sequence). CDR3 region: CASSLTQGAHYEQYF. The CDR3 nucleotides read TGTGCCAGCAGTCTTACTCAGGGGGCTCACTACGAGCAGTACTTC.

This rearrangement joins TRBV27 to TRBJ1-1; 9 bases are a match to TRBD1. Germline V lookup: CDR1 MNHEY, CDR2 SMNVEV (reference sequence). Trimming at V came to 8 bases and at J to 4 bases, leaving 2 bases not matched to a gene. This CDR3 is built from 12 residues. DNA for the CDR3: TGTGCCAGCGGGACAGGGCCCACTGAAGCTTTCTTT. It specifies CASGTGPTEAFF.

The CDR3, as DNA: TGCGCCAGCAGCACAAGGGACAGTGAAAAACTGTTTTTT. It encodes CASSTRDSEKLFF. The V and J genes are TRBV4-1 and TRBJ1-4, with 7 bases lining up with TRBD1. Trimming removed 5 bases from V and 7 bases from J; junction bases left unmatched: 4. CDR1 is MGHRA, CDR2 YSYEKL, per germline. This CDR3 region has 13 residues.

This chain uses TRBV11-1 with TRBJ1-1; TRBD1 is a possible D gene (6 bases). V was clipped by 1 base and J by 6 bases, with 9 bases between them. Germline V gives CDR1 SGHAT, CDR2 FQDESV (reference sequence). The CDR3 has 13 amino acids. The CDR3 here is CASSLVGGSEAFF. For the CDR3, the DNA is TGTGCCAGCAGCTTAGTTGGGGGCTCTGAAGCTTTCTTT.

J is TRBJ1-3 and V is TRBV13, with 7 positions matching TRBD1. Trimming removed 5 bases from V and 2 bases from J; junction bases left unmatched: 3. CDR1 and CDR2 (germline): PRHDT, FYEKMQ (reference sequence). This CDR3 comprises 14 residues. CDR3 bases: TGTGCCAGCAGCACAAGGGGGCCTGGAAACACCATATATTTT. Its translation: CASSTRGPGNTIYF.

The V gene is TRBV28, the J gene TRBJ1-3; 8 positions agree with TRBD1. With V trimmed by 6 bases and J by 4 bases, 8 bases remained unmatched. Germline-derived CDR1 and CDR2 are MDHEN and SYDVKM. The CDR3 sequence is 15 residues long. CDR3 nucleotides: TGTGCCAGCAGCGTTTCGACAGGGGTCGGAAACACCATATATTTT. Amino acid sequence: CASSVSTGVGNTIYF.

The chain combines TRBV11-2 with TRBJ1-1; possible D gene TRBD1, 6 bases. The CDR3 runs 13 residues. The germline V gene encodes CDR1 SGHAT and CDR2 FQNNGV. V was shortened by 4 bases and J by 8 bases, with 14 bases between the two germline ends. The CDR3 region is CASSSNRATEAFF. For the CDR3, the DNA is TGTGCCAGCAGCTCAAACAGGGCCACGGAAGCTTTCTTT. The full variable domain, its missing parts supplied by reference TRBV11-2 and TRBJ1-1, is EAGVAQSPRYKIIEKRQSVAFWCNPISGHATLYWYQQILGQGPKLLIQFQNNGVVDDSQLPKDRFSAERLKGVDSTLKIQPAKLEDSAVYLCASSSNRATEAFFGQGTRLTVV.

The table lists this clone with a count of one. The chain carries TRBV6-5 and TRBJ2-6; maybe TRBD2 (5 bases). V lost 2 bases and J 0 bases, leaving 5 bases between the germline ends. The CDR3 spans 15 residues. In germline, CDR1 is MNHEY, CDR2 SVGAGI. CDR3 residues: CASSYEGSGANVLTF. DNA of the CDR3: TGTGCCAGCAGTTACGAGGGCTCTGGGGCCAACGTCCTGACTTTC.

The chain couples TRBV7-2 to TRBJ2-7; D perhaps matches TRBD1 (6 bases). The CDR3 extends over 15 amino acids. Trimming shortened V by 3 bases and J by 2 bases, and 14 bases separated the two germline ends. Germline assignment: CDR1 SGHTA and CDR2 FQGNSA. The CDR3 here is CASSFRDTLPYEQYF. In DNA form, the CDR3 reads TGTGCCAGCAGCTTCCGGGACACCCTCCCCTACGAGCAGTACTTC.

The CDR3 is CASNTGSSYNSPLHF. For the CDR3, the DNA is TGTGCCAGTAACACAGGGAGCTCCTATAATTCACCCCTCCACTTT. The rearrangement uses TRBV19 and TRBJ1-6; D is possibly TRBD1 (6 bases). CDR3 size: 15 residues. Germline values: CDR1 LNHDA, CDR2 SQIVND (reference sequence). V was pared by 7 bases and J by 0 bases, with 10 bases between.

The chain uses TRBV11-2 and TRBJ1-1; D unclear. The CDR3 loop spans 13 amino acids. Trimming removed 1 base at V and 1 base at J, with 4 bases between. The V gene's germline CDR1 is SGHAT and CDR2 FQNNGV. CDR3 DNA sequence: TGTGCCAGCAGCTTAGGGGCGAACACTGAAGCTTTCTTT. It translates to CASSLGANTEAFF.

V gene TRBV5-6 combines with J gene TRBJ1-2; D is unclear. The germline V and J ends were trimmed by 0 bases and 3 bases, with 9 bases remaining between them. The CDR3 length is 14 residues. Per germline, CDR1 SGHDT and CDR2 YYEEEE. CDR3 coding DNA: TGTGCCAGCAGCTTGGGCCAGGTAGACTATGGCTACACCTTC. Encoded protein: CASSLGQVDYGYTF. The whole variable domain, remainder taken from reference TRBV5-6 and TRBJ1-2, is DAGVTQSPTHLIKTRGQQVTLRCSPKSGHDTVSWYQQALGQGPQFIFQYYEEEERQRGNFPDRFSGHQFPNYSSELNVNALLLGDSALYLCASSLGQVDYGYTFGSGTRLTVV.

The rearrangement links TRBV19 to TRBJ2-7; D perhaps matches TRBD1 (5 bases). The CDR3 contains 12 residues. V shed 2 bases and J shed 6 bases, with 8 bases lying between them. Germline V gene lookup returns CDR1 LNHDA and CDR2 SQIVND (reference sequence). CDR3 region: CASSIQGTEQYF. The CDR3 DNA reads as TGTGCCAGTAGTATACAGGGAACCGAGCAGTACTTC.

J is TRBJ1-5 and V is TRBV5-1; the D gene is possibly TRBD1 (5 bases). CDR3 length: 14 residues. Deletions cut 1 base from V and 7 bases from J, with 12 bases between. The germline CDR1 and CDR2 sequences are SGHRS and YFSETQ. CDR3 sequence: CASSLSGGDQPQHF. CDR3 sequence (DNA): TGCGCCAGCAGCTTGTCCGGAGGGGACCAGCCCCAGCATTTT.

CDR3 DNA: TGTGCCAGCAGTTACTCCCGGACAGACAACTACGAGCAGTACTTC. Translating gives CASSYSRTDNYEQYF. The J gene is TRBJ2-7, the V gene TRBV6-5; TRBD1 is a possible D gene (6 bases). The germline V gene has CDR1 MNHEY and CDR2 SVGAGI. V was clipped by 0 bases and J by 3 bases, with 12 bases between them. CDR3 length equals 15 residues.